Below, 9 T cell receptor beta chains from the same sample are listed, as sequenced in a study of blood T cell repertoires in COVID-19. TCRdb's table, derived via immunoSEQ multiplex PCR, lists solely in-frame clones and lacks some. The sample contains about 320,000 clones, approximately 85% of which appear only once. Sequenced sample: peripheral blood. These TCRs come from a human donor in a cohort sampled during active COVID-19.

The CDR3 region has the DNA TGCGCCAGCTCGGTACAGGCGAACTACGAGCAGTACTTC. Translated: CASSVQANYEQYF. J is TRBJ2-7 and V is TRBV10-2; TRBD1 is a possible D gene (5 bases). The CDR3 contains 13 residues. Trimming cost V 8 bases and J 3 bases, with 14 bases left between them. Germline V lookup: CDR1 WSHSY, CDR2 SAAADI.

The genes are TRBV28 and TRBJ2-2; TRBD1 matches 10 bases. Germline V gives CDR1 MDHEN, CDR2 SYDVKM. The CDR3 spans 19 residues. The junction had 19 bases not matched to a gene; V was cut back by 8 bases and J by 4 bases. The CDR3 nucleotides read TGTGCCAGCGAGTGGAGTCCCGGTAGGACAGGGGGGCGCACCGGGGAGCTGTTTTTT. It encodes CASEWSPGRTGGRTGELFF. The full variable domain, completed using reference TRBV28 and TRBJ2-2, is DVKVTQSSRYLVKRTGEKVFLECVQDMDHENMFWYRQDPGLGLRLIYFSYDVKMKEKGDIPEGYSVSREKKERFSLILESASTNQTSMYLCASEWSPGRTGGRTGELFFGEGSRLTVL.

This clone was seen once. CDR3 loop: CASSPNQDRQYF. CDR3 nucleotides: TGTGCCAGCAGCCCAAACCAGGACAGGCAGTACTTC. The genes are TRBV6-6 and TRBJ2-4, with TRBD1 matching over 7 bases. This CDR3 is built from 12 residues. J gave up 13 bases and V 6 bases, and 9 bases lay outside the gene matches. Germline values: CDR1 MNHNY, CDR2 SVGAGI (reference sequence).

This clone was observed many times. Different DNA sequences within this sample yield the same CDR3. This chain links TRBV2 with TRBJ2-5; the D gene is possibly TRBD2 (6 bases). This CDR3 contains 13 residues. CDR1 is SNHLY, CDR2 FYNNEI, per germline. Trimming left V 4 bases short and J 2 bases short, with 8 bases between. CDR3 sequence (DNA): TGTGCCAGCAGTGGGGACTTTCAAGAGACCCAGTACTTC. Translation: CASSGDFQETQYF.

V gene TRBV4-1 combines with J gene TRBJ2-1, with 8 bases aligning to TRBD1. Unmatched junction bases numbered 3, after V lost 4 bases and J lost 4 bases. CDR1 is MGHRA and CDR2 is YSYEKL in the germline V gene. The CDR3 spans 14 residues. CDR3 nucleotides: TGCGCCAGCAGCCGGGACAGGAGTTACAATGAGCAGTTCTTC. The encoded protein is CASSRDRSYNEQFF.

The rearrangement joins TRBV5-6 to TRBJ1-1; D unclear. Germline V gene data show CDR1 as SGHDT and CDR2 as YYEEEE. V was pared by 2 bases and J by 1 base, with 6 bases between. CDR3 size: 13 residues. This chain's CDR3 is CASSFTWNTEAFF. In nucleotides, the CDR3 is TGTGCCAGCAGCTTCACATGGAACACTGAAGCTTTCTTT.

DNA of the CDR3: TGTGCCAGCAGCCCCCAAGTGGGGGGGCGGACCGGGGAGCTGTTTTTT. Translating gives CASSPQVGGRTGELFF. This chain links TRBV9 with TRBJ2-2; TRBD2 is a possible D gene (7 bases). Per germline, CDR1 SGDLS and CDR2 YYNGEE. CDR3 length equals 16 residues. V lost 4 bases and J lost 5, with 18 bases in between.

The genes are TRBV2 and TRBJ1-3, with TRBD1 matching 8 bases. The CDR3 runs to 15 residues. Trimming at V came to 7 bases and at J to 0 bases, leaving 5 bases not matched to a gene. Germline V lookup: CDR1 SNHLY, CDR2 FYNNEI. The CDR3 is CASNTGGGSGNTIYF. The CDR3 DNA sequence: TGTGCCAGCAATACAGGGGGTGGCTCTGGAAACACCATATATTTT.

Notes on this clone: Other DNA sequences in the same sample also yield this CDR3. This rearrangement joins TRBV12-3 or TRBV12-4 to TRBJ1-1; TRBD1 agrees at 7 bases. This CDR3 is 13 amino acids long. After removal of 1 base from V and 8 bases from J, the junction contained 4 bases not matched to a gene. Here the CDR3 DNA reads TGTGCCAGCAGTTTAGTAGGGGGACAGGAAGCTTTCTTT. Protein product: CASSLVGGQEAFF.